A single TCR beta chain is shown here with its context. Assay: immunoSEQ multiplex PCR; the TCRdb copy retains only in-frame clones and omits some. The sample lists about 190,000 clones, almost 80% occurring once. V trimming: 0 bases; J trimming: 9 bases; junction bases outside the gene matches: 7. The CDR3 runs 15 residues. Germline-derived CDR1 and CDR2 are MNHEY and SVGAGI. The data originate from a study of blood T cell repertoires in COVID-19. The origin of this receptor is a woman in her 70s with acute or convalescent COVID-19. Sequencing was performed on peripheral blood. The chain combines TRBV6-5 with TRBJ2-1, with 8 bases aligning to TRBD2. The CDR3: CASSYSMAGGREQFF. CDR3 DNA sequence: TGTGCCAGCAGTTACTCTATGGCGGGAGGACGTGAGCAGTTCTTC.